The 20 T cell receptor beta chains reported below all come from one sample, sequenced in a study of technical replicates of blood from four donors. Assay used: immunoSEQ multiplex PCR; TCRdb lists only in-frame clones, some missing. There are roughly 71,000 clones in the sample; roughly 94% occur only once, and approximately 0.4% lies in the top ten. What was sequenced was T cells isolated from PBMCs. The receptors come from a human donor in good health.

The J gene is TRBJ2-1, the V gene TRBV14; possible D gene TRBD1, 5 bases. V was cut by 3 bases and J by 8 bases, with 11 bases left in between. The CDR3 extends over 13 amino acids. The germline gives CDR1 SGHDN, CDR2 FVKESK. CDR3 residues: CASSHGHLDEQFF. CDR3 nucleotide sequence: TGTGCCAGCAGCCACGGACACCTGGATGAGCAGTTCTTC.

This CDR3 is CASSAKRDRVGNQPQHF. The CDR3 DNA follows: TGTGCCAGCAGTGCCAAGAGGGACAGGGTGGGCAATCAGCCCCAGCATTTT. This chain connects TRBV6-1 to TRBJ1-5, with 9 positions matching TRBD1. Germline V gene lookup returns CDR1 MNHNS and CDR2 SASEGT. The CDR3 has 17 residues. Trimming took 4 bases from V and 2 from J; bases not matched to a gene: 9.

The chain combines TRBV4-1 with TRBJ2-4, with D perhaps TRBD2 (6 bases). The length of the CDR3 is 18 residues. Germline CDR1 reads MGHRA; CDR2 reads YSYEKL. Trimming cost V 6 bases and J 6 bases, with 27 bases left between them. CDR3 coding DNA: TGCGCCAGCAGAAAAAGTGTTTCCCCCCGGGACTTTATAAACATTCAGTACTTC. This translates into CASRKSVSPRDFINIQYF.

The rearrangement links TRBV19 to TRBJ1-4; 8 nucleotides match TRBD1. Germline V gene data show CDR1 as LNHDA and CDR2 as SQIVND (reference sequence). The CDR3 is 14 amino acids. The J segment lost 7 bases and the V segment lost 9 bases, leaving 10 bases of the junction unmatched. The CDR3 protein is CARRCGQGPEKLFF. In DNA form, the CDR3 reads TGTGCCAGGAGATGTGGACAGGGCCCTGAAAAACTGTTTTTT. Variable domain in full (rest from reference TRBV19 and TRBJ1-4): DGGITQSPKYLFRKEGQNVTLSCEQNLNHDAMYWYRQDPGQGLRLIYYSQIVNDFQKGDIAEGYSVSREKKESFPLTVTSAQKNPTAFYLCARRCGQGPEKLFFGSGTQLSVL.

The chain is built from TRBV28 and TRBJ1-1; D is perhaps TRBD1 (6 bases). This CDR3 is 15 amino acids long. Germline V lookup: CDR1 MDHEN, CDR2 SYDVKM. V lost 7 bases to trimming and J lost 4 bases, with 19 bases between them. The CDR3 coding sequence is TGTGCCAGCACCCCGCCGGGGGGCCCTAGCACTGAAGCTTTCTTT. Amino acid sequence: CASTPPGGPSTEAFF.

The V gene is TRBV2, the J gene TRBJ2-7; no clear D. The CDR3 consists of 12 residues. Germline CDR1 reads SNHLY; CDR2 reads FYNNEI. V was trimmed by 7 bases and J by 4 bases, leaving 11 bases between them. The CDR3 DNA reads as TGTGCCAGCAAGGTAGGAGTATACGAGCAGTACTTC. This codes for CASKVGVYEQYF.

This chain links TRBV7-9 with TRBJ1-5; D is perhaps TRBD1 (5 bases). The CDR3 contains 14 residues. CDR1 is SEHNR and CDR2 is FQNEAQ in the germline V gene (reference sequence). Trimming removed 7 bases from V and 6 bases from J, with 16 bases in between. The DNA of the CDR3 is TGTGCCAGCAACGCGGCGGGGCCGGCTCAGCCCCAGCATTTT. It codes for CASNAAGPAQPQHF.

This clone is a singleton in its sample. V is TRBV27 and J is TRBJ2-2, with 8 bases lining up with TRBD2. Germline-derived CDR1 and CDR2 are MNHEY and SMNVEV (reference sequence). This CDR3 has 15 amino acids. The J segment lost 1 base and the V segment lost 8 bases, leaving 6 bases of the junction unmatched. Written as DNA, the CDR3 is TGTGCCAGCGGTCGGGCGGGAGGGAACACCGGGGAGCTGTTTTTT. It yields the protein CASGRAGGNTGELFF.

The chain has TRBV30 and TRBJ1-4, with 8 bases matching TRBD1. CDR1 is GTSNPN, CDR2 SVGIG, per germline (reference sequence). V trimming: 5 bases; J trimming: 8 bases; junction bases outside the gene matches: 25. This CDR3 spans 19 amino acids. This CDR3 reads CAWDGLRTGNQIGQEKLFF. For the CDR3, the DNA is TGTGCCTGGGACGGCCTACGGACAGGGAACCAAATAGGGCAAGAAAAACTGTTTTTT.

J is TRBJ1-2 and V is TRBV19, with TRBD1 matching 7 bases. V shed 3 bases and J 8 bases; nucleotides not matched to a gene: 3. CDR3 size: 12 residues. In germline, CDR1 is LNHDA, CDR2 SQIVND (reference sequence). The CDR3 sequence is CASSINRGGYTF. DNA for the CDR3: TGTGCCAGTAGTATCAACAGGGGAGGCTACACCTTC.

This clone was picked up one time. The CDR3 sequence is CACSTGTVGIYEQYF. DNA of the CDR3: TGTGCCTGCTCTACCGGGACAGTGGGGATCTACGAGCAGTACTTC. The V gene is TRBV30, the J gene TRBJ2-7; 7 bases match TRBD1. The CDR3 is made up of 15 amino acids. CDR1 GTSNPN and CDR2 SVGIG come from the germline V gene (reference sequence). After removal of 6 bases from V and 3 bases from J, the junction contained 14 bases not matched to a gene.

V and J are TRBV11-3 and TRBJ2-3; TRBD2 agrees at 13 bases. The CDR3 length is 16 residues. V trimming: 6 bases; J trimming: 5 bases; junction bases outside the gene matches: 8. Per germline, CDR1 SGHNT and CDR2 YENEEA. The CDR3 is CASSSGLAGDVDTQYF. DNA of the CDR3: TGTGCCAGCAGTTCCGGACTAGCGGGAGACGTAGATACGCAGTATTTT.

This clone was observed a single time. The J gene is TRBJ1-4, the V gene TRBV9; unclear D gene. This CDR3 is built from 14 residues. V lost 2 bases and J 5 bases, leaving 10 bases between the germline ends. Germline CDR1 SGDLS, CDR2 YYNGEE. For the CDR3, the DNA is TGTGCCAGCAGCGTGTCAGGAGGGAATGAAAAACTGTTTTTT. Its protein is CASSVSGGNEKLFF.

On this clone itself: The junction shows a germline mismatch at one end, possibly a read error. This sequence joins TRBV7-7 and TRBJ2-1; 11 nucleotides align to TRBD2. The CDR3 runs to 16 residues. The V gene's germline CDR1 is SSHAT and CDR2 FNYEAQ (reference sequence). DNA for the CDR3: TGTGCTAGCAGCACGACTAGCGGGACCACCTACAATGAGCAGTTCTTC. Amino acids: CASSTTSGTTYNEQFF.

The CDR3 coding sequence is TGTGCCAGCAGCGTCGGCCAGGGGAATGGCTACACCTTC. The encoded protein is CASSVGQGNGYTF. V and J are TRBV9 and TRBJ1-2; D perhaps matches TRBD1 (6 bases). The V end lost 2 bases, the J end lost 6 bases, and 11 bases lay between the germline ends. The CDR3 consists of 13 residues. Germline lookup yields CDR1 SGDLS and CDR2 YYNGEE. Using reference TRBV9 and TRBJ1-2 for the parts outside the CDR3, the full variable domain is DSGVTQTPKHLITATGQRVTLRCSPRSGDLSVYWYQQSLDQGLQFLIQYYNGEERAKGNILERFSAQQFPDLHSELNLSSLELGDSALYFCASSVGQGNGYTFGSGTRLTVV.

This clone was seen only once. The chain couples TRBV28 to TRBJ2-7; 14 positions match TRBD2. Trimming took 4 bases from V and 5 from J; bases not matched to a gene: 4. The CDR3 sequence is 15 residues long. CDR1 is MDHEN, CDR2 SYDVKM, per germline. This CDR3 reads CASSSPGLAGDEQYF. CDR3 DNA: TGTGCCAGCAGTTCTCCGGGACTAGCGGGAGACGAGCAGTACTTC.

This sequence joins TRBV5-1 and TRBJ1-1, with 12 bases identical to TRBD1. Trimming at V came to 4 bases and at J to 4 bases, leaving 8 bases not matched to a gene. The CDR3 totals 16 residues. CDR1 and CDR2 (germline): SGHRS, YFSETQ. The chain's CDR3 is CASSTGTGGGSTEAFF. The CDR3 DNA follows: TGCGCCAGCAGCACAGGGACAGGGGGCGGGAGCACTGAAGCTTTCTTT.

In DNA form, the CDR3 reads TGTGCCAGCGGAGCACAGGGGGAATACACTGAAGCTTTCTTT. Translation gives CASGAQGEYTEAFF. The chain combines TRBV7-9 with TRBJ1-1; 8 bases align to TRBD1. J gave up 3 bases and V 8 bases, and 8 bases lay outside the gene matches. The CDR3 contains 14 residues. CDR1 and CDR2 (germline): SEHNR, FQNEAQ (reference sequence).

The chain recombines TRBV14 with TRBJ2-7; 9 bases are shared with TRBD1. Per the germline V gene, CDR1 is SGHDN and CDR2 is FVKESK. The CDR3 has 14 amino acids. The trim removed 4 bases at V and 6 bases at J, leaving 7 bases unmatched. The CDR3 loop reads CASSLGTGLGEQYF. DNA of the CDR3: TGTGCCAGCAGCCTAGGGACAGGGCTAGGCGAGCAGTACTTC.

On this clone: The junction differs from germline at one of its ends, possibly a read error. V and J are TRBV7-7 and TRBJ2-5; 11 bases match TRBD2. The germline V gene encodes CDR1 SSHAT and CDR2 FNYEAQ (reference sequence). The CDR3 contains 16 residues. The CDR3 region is CASSSGLAEPQETQYF. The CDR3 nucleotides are TGTGCTAGCAGCTCGGGACTAGCGGAGCCTCAAGAGACCCAGTACTTC.